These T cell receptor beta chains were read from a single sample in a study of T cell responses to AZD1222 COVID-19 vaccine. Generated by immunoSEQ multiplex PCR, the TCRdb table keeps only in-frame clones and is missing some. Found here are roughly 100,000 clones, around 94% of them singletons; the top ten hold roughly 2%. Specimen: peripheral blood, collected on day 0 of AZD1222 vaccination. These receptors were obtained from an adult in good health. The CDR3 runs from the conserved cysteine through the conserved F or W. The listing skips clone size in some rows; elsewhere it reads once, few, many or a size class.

cdr3_aa: CASSVDPPTGPGNTIYF
j_call: TRBJ1-3
clone_size: .
v_call: TRBV9

cdr3_aa: CASAQQDYGYTF
j_call: TRBJ1-2
clone_size: .
v_call: TRBV28

cdr3_aa: CASSSTGHNYGYTF
j_call: TRBJ1-2
clone_size: .
v_call: TRBV27

cdr3_aa: CASSLDGQGNQPQHF
j_call: TRBJ1-5
clone_size: .
v_call: TRBV7-8

cdr3_aa: CASSLAHGTPNTGELFF
j_call: TRBJ2-2
clone_size: few
v_call: TRBV7-2

cdr3_aa: CAISDLGLNTEAFF
j_call: TRBJ1-1
clone_size: .
v_call: TRBV10-3

cdr3_aa: CASSLAGSGGYTF
j_call: TRBJ1-2
clone_size: .
v_call: TRBV7-2

cdr3_aa: CASSIMGQGLLGYTF
j_call: TRBJ1-2
clone_size: .
v_call: TRBV19

cdr3_aa: CASSGSLGWQGGYTF
j_call: TRBJ1-2
clone_size: .
v_call: TRBV9

cdr3_aa: CASSTLGGGNTEAFF
j_call: TRBJ1-1
clone_size: .
v_call: TRBV19

cdr3_aa: CASSLVGELSSYEQYF
j_call: TRBJ2-7
clone_size: .
v_call: TRBV13

cdr3_aa: CASSPTGGQPQHF
j_call: TRBJ1-5
clone_size: .
v_call: TRBV12-3/TRBV12-4

cdr3_aa: CASSQMGGSNQPQHF
j_call: TRBJ1-5
clone_size: .
v_call: TRBV3-1/TRBV3-2

cdr3_aa: CASSTPTGFTEAFF
j_call: TRBJ1-1
clone_size: .
v_call: TRBV11-2

cdr3_aa: CASSISGHLGNQPQHF
j_call: TRBJ1-5
clone_size: few
v_call: TRBV19

cdr3_aa: CASSESGGRQPQHF
j_call: TRBJ1-5
clone_size: .
v_call: TRBV6-1

cdr3_aa: CASRGSQGLNYGYTF
j_call: TRBJ1-2
clone_size: .
v_call: TRBV28

cdr3_aa: CASSLSPFPGADYGYTF
j_call: TRBJ1-2
clone_size: .
v_call: TRBV11-2

cdr3_aa: CAGFRDRCSGANVLTF
j_call: TRBJ2-6
clone_size: .
v_call: TRBV27

cdr3_aa: CASSLVRQTNTEAFF
j_call: TRBJ1-1
clone_size: .
v_call: TRBV5-1

cdr3_aa: CASSWDYPTGELFF
j_call: TRBJ2-2
clone_size: .
v_call: TRBV7-8

cdr3_aa: CASSPPTGLRVNTEAFF
j_call: TRBJ1-1
clone_size: .
v_call: TRBV18

cdr3_aa: CATRGGNQPQHF
j_call: TRBJ1-5
clone_size: .
v_call: TRBV19

cdr3_aa: CASGGAGDAGAFF
j_call: TRBJ1-1
clone_size: .
v_call: TRBV12-3/TRBV12-4

cdr3_aa: CASSQDRETNEKLFF
j_call: TRBJ1-4
clone_size: once
v_call: TRBV4-3

cdr3_aa: CASSSRQGDEQFF
j_call: TRBJ2-1
clone_size: .
v_call: TRBV19

cdr3_aa: CASSVSQEWGDTQYF
j_call: TRBJ2-3
clone_size: .
v_call: TRBV9

cdr3_aa: CASSEQGINTEAFF
j_call: TRBJ1-1
clone_size: .
v_call: TRBV2

cdr3_aa: CASSIPGQGNGYTF
j_call: TRBJ1-2
clone_size: .
v_call: TRBV19

cdr3_aa: CASSYGRAYNQPQHF
j_call: TRBJ1-5
clone_size: .
v_call: TRBV6-2/TRBV6-3

cdr3_aa: CSATGVGNQPQHF
j_call: TRBJ1-5
clone_size: .
v_call: TRBV29-1

cdr3_aa: CASSEPPNTEAFF
j_call: TRBJ1-1
clone_size: few
v_call: TRBV6-1

cdr3_aa: CASSKGTISYNEQFF
j_call: TRBJ2-1
clone_size: .
v_call: TRBV14

cdr3_aa: CSAADPYNEQFF
j_call: TRBJ2-1
clone_size: .
v_call: TRBV29-1

cdr3_aa: CAWAAGQGNSPLHF
j_call: TRBJ1-6
clone_size: .
v_call: TRBV30

cdr3_aa: CASSHETGAFYGYTF
j_call: TRBJ1-2
clone_size: .
v_call: TRBV7-9

cdr3_aa: CAISEPPVGQPQHF
j_call: TRBJ1-5
clone_size: .
v_call: TRBV10-3

cdr3_aa: CASRENEDTQYF
j_call: TRBJ2-3
clone_size: .
v_call: TRBV2

cdr3_aa: CSVDVQGYGYTF
j_call: TRBJ1-2
clone_size: .
v_call: TRBV29-1

cdr3_aa: CASRATSGSYNEQFF
j_call: TRBJ2-1
clone_size: .
v_call: TRBV4-1

cdr3_aa: CASSIGAGDENQPQHF
j_call: TRBJ1-5
clone_size: .
v_call: TRBV19

cdr3_aa: CASSLGHVNYGYTF
j_call: TRBJ1-2
clone_size: .
v_call: TRBV27

cdr3_aa: CASSLSGTGYNEQFF
j_call: TRBJ2-1
clone_size: once
v_call: TRBV28

cdr3_aa: CASSPATEAFF
j_call: TRBJ1-1
clone_size: .
v_call: TRBV5-8

cdr3_aa: CASSLIRTGGYTF
j_call: TRBJ1-2
clone_size: .
v_call: TRBV5-4

cdr3_aa: CASSEVGSGNTIYF
j_call: TRBJ1-3
clone_size: .
v_call: TRBV2

cdr3_aa: CASSQMGTLAAGELFF
j_call: TRBJ2-2
clone_size: once
v_call: TRBV3-1/TRBV3-2

cdr3_aa: CASSDGGGSIKTQYF
j_call: TRBJ2-3
clone_size: .
v_call: TRBV2

cdr3_aa: CASSLGLNTEAFF
j_call: TRBJ1-1
clone_size: .
v_call: TRBV18

cdr3_aa: CTSSPPVETPAAPYEQYF
j_call: TRBJ2-7
clone_size: .
v_call: TRBV1

cdr3_aa: CARSDREADEQYF
j_call: TRBJ2-7
clone_size: .
v_call: TRBV2

cdr3_aa: CASSQGRGGSGNTIYF
j_call: TRBJ1-3
clone_size: .
v_call: TRBV4-1

cdr3_aa: CASSSAWRGAGLPLHF
j_call: TRBJ1-6
clone_size: .
v_call: TRBV5-1

cdr3_aa: CASSLETNTGELFF
j_call: TRBJ2-2
clone_size: .
v_call: TRBV5-1

cdr3_aa: CASSQDGGVAGNTIYF
j_call: TRBJ1-3
clone_size: .
v_call: TRBV3-1/TRBV3-2